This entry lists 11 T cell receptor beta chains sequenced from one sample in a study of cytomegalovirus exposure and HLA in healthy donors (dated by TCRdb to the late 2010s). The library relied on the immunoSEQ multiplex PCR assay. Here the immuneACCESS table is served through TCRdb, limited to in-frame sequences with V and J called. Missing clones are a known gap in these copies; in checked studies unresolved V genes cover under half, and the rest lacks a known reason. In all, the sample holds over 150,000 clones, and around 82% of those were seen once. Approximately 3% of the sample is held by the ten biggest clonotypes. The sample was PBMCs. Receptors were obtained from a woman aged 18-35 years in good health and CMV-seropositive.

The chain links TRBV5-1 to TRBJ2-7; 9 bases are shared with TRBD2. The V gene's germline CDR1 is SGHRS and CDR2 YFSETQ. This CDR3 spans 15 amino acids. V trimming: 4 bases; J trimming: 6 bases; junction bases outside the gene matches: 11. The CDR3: CASSVSGGTPPEQYF. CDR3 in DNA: TGCGCCAGCAGCGTAAGCGGGGGGACGCCCCCCGAGCAGTACTTC. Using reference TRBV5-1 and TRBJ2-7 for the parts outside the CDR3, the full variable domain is KAGVTQTPRYLIKTRGQQVTLSCSPISGHRSVSWYQQTPGQGLQFLFEYFSETQRNKGNFPGRFSGRQFSNSRSEMNVSTLELGDSALYLCASSVSGGTPPEQYFGPGTRLTVT.

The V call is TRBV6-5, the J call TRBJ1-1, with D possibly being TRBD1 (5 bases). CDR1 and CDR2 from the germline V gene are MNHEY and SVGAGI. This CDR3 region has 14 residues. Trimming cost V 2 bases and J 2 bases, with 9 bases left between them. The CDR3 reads CASSYGQGNTEAFF. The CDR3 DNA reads TGTGCCAGCAGTTACGGGCAGGGCAACACTGAAGCTTTCTTT.

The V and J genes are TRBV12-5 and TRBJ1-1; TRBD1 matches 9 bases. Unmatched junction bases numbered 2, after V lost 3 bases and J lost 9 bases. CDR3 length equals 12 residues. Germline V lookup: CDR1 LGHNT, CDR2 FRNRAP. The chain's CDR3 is CASGFGQGQAFF. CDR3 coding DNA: TGTGCTAGTGGTTTCGGACAGGGGCAAGCTTTCTTT. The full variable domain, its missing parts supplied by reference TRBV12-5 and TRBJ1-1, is DARVTQTPRHKVTEMGQEVTMRCQPILGHNTVFWYRQTMMQGLELLAYFRNRAPLDDSGMPKDRFSAEMPDATLATLKIQPSEPRDSAVYFCASGFGQGQAFFGQGTRLTVV.

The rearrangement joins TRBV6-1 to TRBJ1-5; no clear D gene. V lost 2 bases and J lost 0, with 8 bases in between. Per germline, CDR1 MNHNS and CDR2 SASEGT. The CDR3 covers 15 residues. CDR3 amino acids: CASSERRVSNQPQHF. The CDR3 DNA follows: TGTGCCAGCAGTGAACGCCGGGTTAGCAATCAGCCCCAGCATTTT.

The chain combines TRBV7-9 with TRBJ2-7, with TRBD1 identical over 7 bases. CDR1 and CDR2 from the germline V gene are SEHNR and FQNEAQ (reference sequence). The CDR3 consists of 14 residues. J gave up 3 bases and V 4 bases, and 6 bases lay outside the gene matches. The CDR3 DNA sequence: TGTGCCAGCAGCTCACGGGACAGCCACTACGAGCAGTACTTC. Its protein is CASSSRDSHYEQYF.

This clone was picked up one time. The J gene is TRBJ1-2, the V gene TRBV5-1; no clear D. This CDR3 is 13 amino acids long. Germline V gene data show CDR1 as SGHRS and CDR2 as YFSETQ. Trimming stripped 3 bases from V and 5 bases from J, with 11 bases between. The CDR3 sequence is CASSYRDSYGYTF. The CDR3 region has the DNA TGCGCCAGCAGCTATCGGGATTCTTATGGCTACACCTTC.

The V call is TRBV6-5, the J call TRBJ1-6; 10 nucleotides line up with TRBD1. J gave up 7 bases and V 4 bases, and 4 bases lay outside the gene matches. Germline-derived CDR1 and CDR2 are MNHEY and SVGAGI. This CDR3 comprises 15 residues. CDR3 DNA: TGTGCCAGCAGTTGGGACAGGGGAGGAAATTCACCCCTCCACTTT. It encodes CASSWDRGGNSPLHF.

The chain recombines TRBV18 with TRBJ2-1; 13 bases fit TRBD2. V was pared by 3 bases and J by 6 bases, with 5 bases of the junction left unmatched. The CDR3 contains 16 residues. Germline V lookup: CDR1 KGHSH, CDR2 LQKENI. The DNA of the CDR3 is TGTGCCAGCTCACCTCAACGGACTAGCGGGGGCAATGAGCAGTTCTTC. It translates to CASSPQRTSGGNEQFF.

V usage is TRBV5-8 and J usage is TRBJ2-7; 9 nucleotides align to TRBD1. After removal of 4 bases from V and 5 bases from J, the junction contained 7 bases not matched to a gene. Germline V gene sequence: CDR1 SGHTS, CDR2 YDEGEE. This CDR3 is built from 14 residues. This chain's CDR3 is CASSAGQGSDEQYF. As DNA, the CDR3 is TGTGCCAGCAGCGCAGGACAGGGGTCGGACGAGCAGTACTTC.

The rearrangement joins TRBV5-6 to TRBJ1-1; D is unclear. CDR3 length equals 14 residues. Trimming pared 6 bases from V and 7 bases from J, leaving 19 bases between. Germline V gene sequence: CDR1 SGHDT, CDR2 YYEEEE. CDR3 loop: CASNKPPVASEAFF. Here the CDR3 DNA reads TGTGCCAGCAACAAACCCCCCGTGGCAAGTGAAGCTTTCTTT.

The CDR3 bases are TGTGCCAGCAGCTCCCCACCTAGCTATGGCTACACCTTC. Protein: CASSSPPSYGYTF. J is TRBJ1-2 and V is TRBV5-4; no reliable D call. Trimming pared 3 bases from V and 4 bases from J, leaving 10 bases between. CDR3 length: 13 residues. Germline V gene lookup returns CDR1 SGHNT and CDR2 YYREEE (reference sequence).